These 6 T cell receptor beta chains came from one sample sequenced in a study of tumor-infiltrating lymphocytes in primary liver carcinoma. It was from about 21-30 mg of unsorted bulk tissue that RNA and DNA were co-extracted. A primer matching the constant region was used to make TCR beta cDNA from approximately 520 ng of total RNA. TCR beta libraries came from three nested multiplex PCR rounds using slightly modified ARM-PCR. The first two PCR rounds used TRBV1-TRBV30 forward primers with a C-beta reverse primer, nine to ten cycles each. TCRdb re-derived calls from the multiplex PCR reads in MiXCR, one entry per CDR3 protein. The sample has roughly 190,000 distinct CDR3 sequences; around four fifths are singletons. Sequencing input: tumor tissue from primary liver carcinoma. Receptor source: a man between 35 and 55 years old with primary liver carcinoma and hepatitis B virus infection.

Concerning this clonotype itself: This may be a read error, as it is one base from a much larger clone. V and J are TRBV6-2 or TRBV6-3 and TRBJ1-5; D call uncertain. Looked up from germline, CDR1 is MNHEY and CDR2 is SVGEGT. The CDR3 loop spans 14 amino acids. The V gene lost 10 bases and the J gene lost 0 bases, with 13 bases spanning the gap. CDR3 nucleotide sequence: TGTGCCATTACCGCGCCCTATAGCAATCAGCCCCAGCATTTT. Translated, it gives CAITAPYSNQPQHF.

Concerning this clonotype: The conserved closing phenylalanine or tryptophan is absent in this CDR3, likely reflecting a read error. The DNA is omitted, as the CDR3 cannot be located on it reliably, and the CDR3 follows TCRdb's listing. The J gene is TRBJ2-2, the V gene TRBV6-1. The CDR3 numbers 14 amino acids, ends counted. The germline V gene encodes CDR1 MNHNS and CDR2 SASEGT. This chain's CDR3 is CASSGLVITGELFL.

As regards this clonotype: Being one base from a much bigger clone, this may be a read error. The CDR3: CASNGDSNEQFF. The DNA of the CDR3 is TGTGCCAGCAATGGAGACTCCAATGAGCAGTTCTTC. The chain employs TRBV2 and TRBJ2-1; D unclear. The CDR3 extends over 12 amino acids. The V gene lost 7 bases and the J gene lost 6 bases, with 10 bases spanning the gap. CDR1 and CDR2 from the germline V gene are SNHLY and FYNNEI. The complete variable domain, with remaining parts taken from reference TRBV2 and TRBJ2-1, reads EPEVTQTPSHQVTQMGQEVILRCVPISNHLYFYWYRQILGQKVEFLVSFYNNEISEKSEIFDDQFSVERPDGSNFTLKIRSTKLEDSAMYFCASNGDSNEQFFGPGTRLTVL.

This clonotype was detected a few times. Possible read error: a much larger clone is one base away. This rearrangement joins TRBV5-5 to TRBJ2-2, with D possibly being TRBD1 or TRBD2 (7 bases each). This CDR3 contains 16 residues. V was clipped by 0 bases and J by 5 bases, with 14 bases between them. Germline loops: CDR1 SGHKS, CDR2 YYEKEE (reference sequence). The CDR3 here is CASSLASGGLTGELFF. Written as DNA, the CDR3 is TGTGCCAGCAGCTTGGCATCAGGGGGACTAACCGGGGAGCTGTTTTTT.

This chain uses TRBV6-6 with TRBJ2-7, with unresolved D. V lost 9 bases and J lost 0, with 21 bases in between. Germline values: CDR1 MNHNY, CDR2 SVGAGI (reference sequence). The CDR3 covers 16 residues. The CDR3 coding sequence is TGTGCCAGTCTTTTGTATGGCCTAACAAGCTCCTACGAGCAGTACTTC. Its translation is CASLLYGLTSSYEQYF.

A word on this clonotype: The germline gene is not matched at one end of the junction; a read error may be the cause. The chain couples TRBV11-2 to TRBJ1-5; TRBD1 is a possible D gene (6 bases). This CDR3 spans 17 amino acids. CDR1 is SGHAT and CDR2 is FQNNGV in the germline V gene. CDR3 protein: CTGRLVGVTGSNQPQDF. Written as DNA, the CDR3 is TGTACCGGCAGGTTAGTAGGGGTAACAGGGAGCAATCAGCCCCAGGATTTT.